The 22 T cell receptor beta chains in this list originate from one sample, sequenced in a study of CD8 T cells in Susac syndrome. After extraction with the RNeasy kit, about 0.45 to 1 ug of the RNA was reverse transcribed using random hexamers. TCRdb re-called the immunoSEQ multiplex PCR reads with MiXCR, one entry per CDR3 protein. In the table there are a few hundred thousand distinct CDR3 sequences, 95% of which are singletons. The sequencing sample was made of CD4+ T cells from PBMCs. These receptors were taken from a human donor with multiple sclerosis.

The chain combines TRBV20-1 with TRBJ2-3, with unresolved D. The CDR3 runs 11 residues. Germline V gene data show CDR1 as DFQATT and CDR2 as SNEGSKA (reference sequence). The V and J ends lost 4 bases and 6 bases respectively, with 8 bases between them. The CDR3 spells CSAKMSDTQYF. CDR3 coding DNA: TGCAGTGCTAAGATGTCCGATACGCAGTATTTT.

CDR3 sequence (DNA): TGCAGCGCAGGGGGGTCGGGGGGCGCAGAGACCCAGTACTTC. Its protein is CSAGGSGGAETQYF. This chain links TRBV29-1 with TRBJ2-5; D is tentatively TRBD1 or TRBD2 (7 bases each). The CDR3 has 14 residues. Germline values: CDR1 SQVTM, CDR2 ANQGSEA. V was trimmed by 7 bases and J by 4 bases, leaving 19 bases between them.

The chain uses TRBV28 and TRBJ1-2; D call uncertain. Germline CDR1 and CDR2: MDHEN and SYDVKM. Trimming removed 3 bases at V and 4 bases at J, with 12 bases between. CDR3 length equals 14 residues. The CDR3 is CASSLAIQGYGYTF. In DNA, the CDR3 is TGTGCCAGCAGTTTGGCGATACAAGGCTATGGCTACACCTTC.

The CDR3 protein is CASSFGASTDTQYF. Here the CDR3 DNA reads TGTGCCAGCAGCTTCGGGGCCAGCACAGATACGCAGTATTTT. The genes are TRBV11-2 and TRBJ2-3, with D possibly called TRBD1 or TRBD2 (5 bases each). The V end was cut by 3 bases, the J end by 0 bases, with 7 bases between. CDR3 size: 14 residues. The germline V gene encodes CDR1 SGHAT and CDR2 FQNNGV.

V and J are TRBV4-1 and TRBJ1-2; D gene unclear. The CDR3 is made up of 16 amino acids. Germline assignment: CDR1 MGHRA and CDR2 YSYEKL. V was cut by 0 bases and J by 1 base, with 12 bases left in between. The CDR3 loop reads CASSQDQRFVNYGYTF. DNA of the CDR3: TGCGCCAGCAGCCAAGATCAGCGATTCGTTAACTATGGCTACACCTTC.

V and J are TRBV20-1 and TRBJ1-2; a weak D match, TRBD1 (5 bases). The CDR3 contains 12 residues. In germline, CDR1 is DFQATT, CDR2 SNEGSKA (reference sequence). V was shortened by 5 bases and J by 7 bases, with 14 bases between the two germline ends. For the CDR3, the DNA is TGCAGTGCTCGGGACTTCCCTTCTGGCTACACCTTC. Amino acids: CSARDFPSGYTF.

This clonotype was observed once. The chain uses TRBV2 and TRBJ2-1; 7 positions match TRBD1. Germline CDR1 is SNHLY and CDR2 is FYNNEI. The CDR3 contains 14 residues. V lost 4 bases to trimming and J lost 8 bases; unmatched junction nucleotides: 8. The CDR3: CASSGDRSPDEQFF. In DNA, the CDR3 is TGTGCCAGCAGTGGGGACAGAAGCCCGGATGAGCAGTTCTTC.

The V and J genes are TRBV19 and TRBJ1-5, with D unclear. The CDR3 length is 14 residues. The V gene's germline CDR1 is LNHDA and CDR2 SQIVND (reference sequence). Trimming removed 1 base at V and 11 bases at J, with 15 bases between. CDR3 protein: CASSIGGERVTQHF. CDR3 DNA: TGTGCCAGTAGTATAGGCGGTGAACGCGTGACCCAGCATTTT.

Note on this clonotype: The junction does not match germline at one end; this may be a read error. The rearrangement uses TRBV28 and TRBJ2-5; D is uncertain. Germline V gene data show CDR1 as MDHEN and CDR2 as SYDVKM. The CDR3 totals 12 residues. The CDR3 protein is CASSGKRENQYF. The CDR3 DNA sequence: TGTGCCAGCAGTGGAAAGAGAGAGAACCAGTACTTC. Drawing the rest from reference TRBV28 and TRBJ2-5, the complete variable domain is DVKVTQSSRYLVKRTGEKVFLECVQDMDHENMFWYRQDPGLGLRLIYFSYDVKMKEKGDIPEGYSVSREKKERFSLILESASTNQTSMYLCASSGKRENQYFGPGTRLLVL.

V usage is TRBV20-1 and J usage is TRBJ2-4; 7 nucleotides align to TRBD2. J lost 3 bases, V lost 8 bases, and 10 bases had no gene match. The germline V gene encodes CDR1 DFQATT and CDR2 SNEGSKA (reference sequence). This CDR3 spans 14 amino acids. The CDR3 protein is CSYLAEGGKNIQYF. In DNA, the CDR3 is TGCAGTTACCTAGCGGAGGGAGGCAAAAACATTCAGTACTTC.

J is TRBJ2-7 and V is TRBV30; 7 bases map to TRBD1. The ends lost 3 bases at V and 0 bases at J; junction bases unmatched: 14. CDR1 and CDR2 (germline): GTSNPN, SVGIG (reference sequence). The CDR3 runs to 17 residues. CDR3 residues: CAWRENRGTASSYEQYF. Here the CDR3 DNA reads TGTGCCTGGAGAGAAAATCGTGGGACAGCGAGCTCCTACGAGCAGTACTTC.

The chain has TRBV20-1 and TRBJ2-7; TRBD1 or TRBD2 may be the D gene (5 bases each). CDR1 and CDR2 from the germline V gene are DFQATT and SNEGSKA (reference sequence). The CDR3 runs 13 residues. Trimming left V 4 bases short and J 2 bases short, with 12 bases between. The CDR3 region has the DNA TGCAGTGCTACCGGGACGGTGACCTACGAGCAGTACTTC. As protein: CSATGTVTYEQYF.

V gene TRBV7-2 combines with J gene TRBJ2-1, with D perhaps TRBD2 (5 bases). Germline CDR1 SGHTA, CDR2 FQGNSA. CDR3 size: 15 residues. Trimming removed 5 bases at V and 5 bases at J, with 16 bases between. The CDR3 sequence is CASSPAWRLNNEQFF. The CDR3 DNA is TGTGCCAGCAGCCCCGCTTGGCGACTAAACAATGAGCAGTTCTTC.

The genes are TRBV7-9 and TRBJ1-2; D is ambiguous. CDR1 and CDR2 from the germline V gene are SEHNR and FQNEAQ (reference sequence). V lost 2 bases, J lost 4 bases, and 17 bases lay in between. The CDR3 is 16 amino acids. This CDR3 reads CASSLFPPAARYGYTF. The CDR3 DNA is TGTGCCAGCAGCTTATTTCCCCCGGCGGCCCGCTATGGCTACACCTTC.

CDR3 DNA: TGTGCCAGCAGCCTAGTCTTAGGCGGGACTGAAACCAAAAACATTCAGTACTTC. Translation: CASSLVLGGTETKNIQYF. The rearrangement uses TRBV13 and TRBJ2-4; D perhaps matches TRBD2 (6 bases). Germline CDR1 is PRHDT and CDR2 is FYEKMQ (reference sequence). This CDR3 comprises 18 residues. V lost 5 bases and J lost 2, with 22 bases in between.

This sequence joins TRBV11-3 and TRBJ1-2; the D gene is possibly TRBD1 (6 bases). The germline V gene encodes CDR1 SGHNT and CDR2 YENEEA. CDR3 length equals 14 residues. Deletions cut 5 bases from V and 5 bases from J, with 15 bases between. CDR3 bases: TGTGCCAGCAGCGACCACACACAGGGTTATGGCTACACCTTC. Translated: CASSDHTQGYGYTF.

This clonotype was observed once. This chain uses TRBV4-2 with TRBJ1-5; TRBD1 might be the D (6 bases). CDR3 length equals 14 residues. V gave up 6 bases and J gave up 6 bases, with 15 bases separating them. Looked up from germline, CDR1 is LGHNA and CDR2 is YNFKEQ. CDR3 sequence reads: CASRPNRASQPQHF. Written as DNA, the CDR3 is TGTGCCAGCAGACCTAACAGGGCCTCTCAGCCCCAGCATTTT.

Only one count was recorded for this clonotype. CDR3 amino acids: CASSLRGLYEQYF. The CDR3 region has the DNA TGTGCCAGCAGCCTCCGGGGCCTCTACGAGCAGTACTTC. The chain couples TRBV7-2 to TRBJ2-7; perhaps D is TRBD1 or TRBD2 (5 bases each). V was trimmed by 5 bases and J by 3 bases, leaving 11 bases between them. Germline CDR1 is SGHTA and CDR2 is FQGNSA. The CDR3 length is 13 residues.

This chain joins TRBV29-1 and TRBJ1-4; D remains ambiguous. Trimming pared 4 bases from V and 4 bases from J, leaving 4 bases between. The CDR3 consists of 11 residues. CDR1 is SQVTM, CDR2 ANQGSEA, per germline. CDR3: CSVVDNEKLFF. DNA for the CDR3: TGCAGCGTTGTGGATAATGAAAAACTGTTTTTT.

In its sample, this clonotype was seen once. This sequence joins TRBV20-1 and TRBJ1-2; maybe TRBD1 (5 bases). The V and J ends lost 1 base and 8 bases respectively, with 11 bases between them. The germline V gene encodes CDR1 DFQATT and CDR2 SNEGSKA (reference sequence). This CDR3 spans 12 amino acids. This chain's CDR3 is CSARGQGRGYTF. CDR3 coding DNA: TGCAGTGCTAGAGGGCAGGGACGCGGCTACACCTTC.

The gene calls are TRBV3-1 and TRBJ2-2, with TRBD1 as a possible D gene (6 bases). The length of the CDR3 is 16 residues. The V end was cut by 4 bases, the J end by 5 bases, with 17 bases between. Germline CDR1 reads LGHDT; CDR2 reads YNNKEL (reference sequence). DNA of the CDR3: TGTGCCAGCAGCCCCGGACAGCCTATAGGTACCGGGGAGCTGTTTTTT. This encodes CASSPGQPIGTGELFF.

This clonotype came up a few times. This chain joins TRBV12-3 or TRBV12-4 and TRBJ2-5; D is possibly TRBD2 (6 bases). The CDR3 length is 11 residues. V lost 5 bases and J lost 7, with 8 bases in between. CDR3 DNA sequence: TGTGCCAGCAGTCGGAGGGGGACCCAGTACTTC. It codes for CASSRRGTQYF.